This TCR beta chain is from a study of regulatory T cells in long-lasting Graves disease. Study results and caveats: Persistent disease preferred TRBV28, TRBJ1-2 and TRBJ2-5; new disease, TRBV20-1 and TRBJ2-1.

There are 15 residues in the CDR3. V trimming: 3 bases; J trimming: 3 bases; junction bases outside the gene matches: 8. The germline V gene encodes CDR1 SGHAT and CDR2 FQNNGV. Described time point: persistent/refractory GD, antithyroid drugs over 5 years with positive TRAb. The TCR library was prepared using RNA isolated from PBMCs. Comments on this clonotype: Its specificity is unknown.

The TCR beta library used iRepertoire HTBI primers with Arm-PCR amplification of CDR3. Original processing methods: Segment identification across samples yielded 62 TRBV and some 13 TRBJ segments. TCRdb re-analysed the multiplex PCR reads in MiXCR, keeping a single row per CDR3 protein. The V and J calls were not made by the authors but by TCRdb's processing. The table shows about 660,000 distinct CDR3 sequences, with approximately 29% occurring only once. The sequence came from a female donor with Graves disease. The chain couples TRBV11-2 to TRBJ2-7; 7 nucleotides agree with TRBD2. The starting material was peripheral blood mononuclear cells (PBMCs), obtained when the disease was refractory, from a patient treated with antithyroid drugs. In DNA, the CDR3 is TGTGCCAGCAGCTTGGGCGGGGGTGGCGTCTACGAGCAGTACTTC. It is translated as CASSLGGGGVYEQYF.